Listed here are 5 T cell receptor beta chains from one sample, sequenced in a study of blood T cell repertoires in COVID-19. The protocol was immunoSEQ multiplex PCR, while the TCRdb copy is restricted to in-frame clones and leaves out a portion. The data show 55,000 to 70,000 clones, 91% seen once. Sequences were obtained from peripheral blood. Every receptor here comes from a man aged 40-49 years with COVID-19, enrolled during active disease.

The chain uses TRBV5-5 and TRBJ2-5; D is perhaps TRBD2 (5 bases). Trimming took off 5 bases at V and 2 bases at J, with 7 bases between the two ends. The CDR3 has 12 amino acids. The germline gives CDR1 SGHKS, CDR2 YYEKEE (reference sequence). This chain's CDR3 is CASRSGQETQYF. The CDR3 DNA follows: TGTGCCAGCAGGTCGGGACAAGAGACCCAGTACTTC.

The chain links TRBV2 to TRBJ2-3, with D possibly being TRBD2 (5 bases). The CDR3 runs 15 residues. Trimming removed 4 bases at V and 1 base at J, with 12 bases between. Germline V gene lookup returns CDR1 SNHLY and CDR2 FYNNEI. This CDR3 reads CASSGSTRRTDTQYF. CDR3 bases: TGTGCCAGCAGTGGCTCAACTAGGCGCACAGATACGCAGTATTTT.

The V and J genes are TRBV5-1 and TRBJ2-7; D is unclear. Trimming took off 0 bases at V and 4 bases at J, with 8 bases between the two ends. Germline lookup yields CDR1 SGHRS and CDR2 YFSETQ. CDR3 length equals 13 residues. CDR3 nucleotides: TGCGCCAGCAGCTTGGCCGGAGAATACGAGCAGTACTTC. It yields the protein CASSLAGEYEQYF.

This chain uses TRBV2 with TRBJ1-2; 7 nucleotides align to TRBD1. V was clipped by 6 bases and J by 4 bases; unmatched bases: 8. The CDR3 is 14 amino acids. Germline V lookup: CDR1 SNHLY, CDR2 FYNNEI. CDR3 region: CASRGDGDSYGYTF. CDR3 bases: TGTGCCAGCAGGGGGGACGGGGACAGCTATGGCTACACCTTC.

The CDR3 protein is CASSWRERSEKLFF. The CDR3 DNA reads as TGTGCCAGCAGTTGGAGGGAGAGGAGTGAAAAACTGTTTTTT. The gene calls are TRBV6-5 and TRBJ1-4; D is unresolved. V shed 4 bases and J shed 7 bases, with 13 bases lying between them. CDR3 size: 14 residues. CDR1 MNHEY and CDR2 SVGAGI come from the germline V gene.